These 23 T cell receptor beta chains share one sample of origin, sequenced in a study of T cells in Graves' hyperthyroidism and ophthalmopathy. Template material for amplifying TCR beta CDR3 regions consisted of RNA transcripts. TCR CDR3 regions were first amplified by RT-PCR with HTBI primers. TCRdb passed the multiplex PCR reads through MiXCR, listing each CDR3 protein once. The sample contains over 45,000 distinct CDR3 sequences, 45% to 50% of which appear only once. Material for sequencing was peripheral blood or thyroid tissue (not recorded which). These receptors all come from a woman between 45 and 65 years old with Graves' hyperthyroidism.

There are many counts of this clonotype. The rearrangement joins TRBV19 to TRBJ1-5, with D unclear. Germline CDR1 and CDR2: LNHDA and SQIVND (reference sequence). V dropped 4 bases and J dropped 0 bases, with 13 bases sitting between them. CDR3 length: 16 amino acids. CDR3 nucleotides: TGTGCCAGTAGTAGGGGAGAAATATATAGCAATCAGCCCCAGCATTTT. Its protein is CASSRGEIYSNQPQHF.

The chain is built from TRBV20-1 and TRBJ2-5; no firm D call. With 4 bases removed from V and 5 bases from J, the gap between germline ends came to 17 bases. The CDR3 runs to 14 residues. CDR1 and CDR2 (germline): DFQATT, SNEGSKA (reference sequence). Written as DNA, the CDR3 is TGCAGTGCTAAACGGCCGAACACCGGGGAGACCCAGTACTTC. Translating gives CSAKRPNTGETQYF.

This clonotype was seen many times. This chain uses TRBV18 with TRBJ1-1; TRBD1 matches 10 bases. Germline CDR1 and CDR2: KGHSH and LQKENI. This CDR3 region has 13 residues. Germline trimming cut 6 bases from V and 5 bases from J; bases unmatched to any gene: 3. CDR3 sequence (DNA): TGTGCCAGCTCCAGGACAGGGGGTACTGAAGCTTTCTTT. This gives the protein CASSRTGGTEAFF.

This clonotype was recorded many times. V gene TRBV6-6 combines with J gene TRBJ2-5; maybe TRBD2 (5 bases). Trimming pared 8 bases from V and 1 base from J, leaving 11 bases between. CDR1 is MNHNY and CDR2 is SVGAGI in the germline V gene (reference sequence). The CDR3 consists of 13 residues. CDR3 coding DNA: TGTGCCAGCTCCCGGGGTCCCCAAGAGACCCAGTACTTC. It codes for CASSRGPQETQYF.

This rearrangement joins TRBV19 to TRBJ1-2; D gene uncertain. The CDR3 has 13 amino acids. V lost 0 bases and J 8 bases, leaving 10 bases between the germline ends. From germline, CDR1 is LNHDA and CDR2 SQIVND (reference sequence). The CDR3 DNA is TGTGCCAGTAGTATAGAGAGCGAGAGAGGCTACACCTTC. It yields the protein CASSIESERGYTF.

The V and J genes are TRBV7-2 and TRBJ1-1; TRBD1 matches at 10 bases. The length of the CDR3 is 13 residues. CDR1 and CDR2 (germline): SGHTA, FQGNSA. The J segment lost 10 bases and the V segment lost 5 bases, leaving 7 bases of the junction unmatched. The CDR3 bases are TGTGCCAGCAGCCTGCGACAGGGGGCGCGAGCTTTCTTT. Its translation is CASSLRQGARAFF.

The sample holds many counts of this clonotype. CDR3 coding DNA: TGTGCCAGCAGCAATCAGCCCCAGCATTTT. This translates into CASSNQPQHF. The rearrangement uses TRBV11-3 and TRBJ1-5; D is unresolved. V was trimmed by 5 bases and J by 4 bases, leaving 0 bases between them. The CDR3 is 10 residues long. The germline CDR1 and CDR2 sequences are SGHNT and YENEEA.

The gene calls are TRBV29-1 and TRBJ2-1; a possible D gene is TRBD2 (6 bases). The V and J ends lost 6 bases and 6 bases respectively, with 9 bases between them. This CDR3 is built from 11 residues. The germline CDR1 and CDR2 sequences are SQVTM and ANQGSEA. The CDR3 sequence is CSVTGSNEQFF. The CDR3 DNA is TGCAGCGTCACCGGGAGCAATGAGCAGTTCTTC.

This clonotype was seen at least ten times. This sequence joins TRBV4-1 and TRBJ1-6, with 8 nucleotides matching TRBD1. Trimming cost V 0 bases and J 6 bases; bases outside gene matches: 1. CDR3 length: 15 residues. Germline V gene lookup returns CDR1 MGHRA and CDR2 YSYEKL. The CDR3 spells CASSQEDRGNSPLHF. The CDR3 DNA reads TGCGCCAGCAGCCAAGAAGACAGGGGTAATTCACCCCTCCACTTT.

The DNA for the CDR3 is TGTGCCAGCAGCGTAGATAGCGGGAGGGGAGAGACCCAGCATTTT. It codes for CASSVDSGRGETQHF. V and J are TRBV9 and TRBJ1-5; D possibly corresponds to TRBD1 (5 bases). With 0 bases removed from V and 11 bases from J, the gap between germline ends came to 18 bases. CDR3 length equals 15 residues. Germline CDR1 SGDLS, CDR2 YYNGEE.

Worth noting for this clonotype: Its ends do not fully match the called genes, so a read error is possible. The chain employs TRBV7-3 and TRBJ2-7; D is uncertain. CDR1 is SGHTA and CDR2 is FQGTGA in the germline V gene. The CDR3 is 15 amino acids. CDR3 nucleotides: TGTGCCAGCAGTTTAACGCCTGGGCCCTCCTACGAGCGGTACTTC. Its protein is CASSLTPGPSYERYF.

The chain combines TRBV15 with TRBJ2-5; 8 positions agree with TRBD1. The CDR3 sequence is 12 residues long. Per germline, CDR1 LNHNV and CDR2 YYDKDF (reference sequence). The CDR3 nucleotides are TGTGCGAGCAGGACAGGGAGGGAGACCCAGTACTTC. This sequence encodes CASRTGRETQYF.

The chain combines TRBV29-1 with TRBJ2-7, with D unresolved. V lost 5 bases, J lost 0 bases, and 14 bases lay in between. Germline-derived CDR1 and CDR2 are SQVTM and ANQGSEA. This CDR3 spans 14 amino acids. The CDR3 coding sequence is TGCAGCGTTTTAGGGCAGGCGATCTCCTACGAGCAGTACTTC. It encodes CSVLGQAISYEQYF.

This clonotype was seen at least ten times. The rearrangement links TRBV11-2 to TRBJ2-3; D might be TRBD1 (5 bases). V gave up 0 bases and J gave up 1 base, with 8 bases separating them. The CDR3 sequence is 15 residues long. Per the germline V gene, CDR1 is SGHAT and CDR2 is FQNNGV. The CDR3 sequence: CASSLDGARTDTQYF. CDR3 DNA sequence: TGTGCCAGCAGCTTAGATGGGGCCCGCACAGATACGCAGTATTTT.

This chain uses TRBV24-1 with TRBJ2-2; D remains ambiguous. The length of the CDR3 is 13 residues. Germline CDR1 KGHDR, CDR2 SFDVKD. V was shortened by 4 bases and J by 1 base, with 3 bases between the two germline ends. The CDR3 spells CATSDWNTGELFF. CDR3 nucleotides: TGTGCCACCAGTGACTGGAACACCGGGGAGCTGTTTTTT.

The gene calls are TRBV29-1 and TRBJ2-2, with a tentative D call TRBD1 (5 bases). Trimming took off 7 bases at V and 1 base at J, with 10 bases between the two ends. Germline V gene data show CDR1 as SQVTM and CDR2 as ANQGSEA. This CDR3 spans 13 amino acids. In nucleotides, the CDR3 is TGCAGCGCGGGCCAGGGGAACACCGGGGAGCTGTTTTTT. Translated, it gives CSAGQGNTGELFF.

The rearrangement uses TRBV29-1 and TRBJ1-2, with 8 bases fitting TRBD1. CDR3 length equals 14 residues. The germline gives CDR1 SQVTM, CDR2 ANQGSEA. J was trimmed by 4 bases and V by 8 bases; bases with no gene match: 12. The CDR3 sequence: CSQDLQGVGYGYTF. The CDR3 DNA sequence: TGCAGCCAAGATTTACAGGGGGTTGGCTATGGCTACACCTTC.

The gene calls are TRBV29-1 and TRBJ1-2, with a tentative D call TRBD1 (5 bases). CDR1 and CDR2 from the germline V gene are SQVTM and ANQGSEA. This CDR3 is built from 13 residues. With 3 bases removed from V and 3 bases from J, the gap between germline ends came to 11 bases. The CDR3 loop reads CSVEGTEHYGYTF. Written as DNA, the CDR3 is TGCAGCGTTGAGGGGACGGAACACTATGGCTACACCTTC.

This clonotype was counted ten times or more. The chain is built from TRBV20-1 and TRBJ1-5, with 8 nucleotides matching TRBD1. This CDR3 has 15 amino acids. Trimming cost V 1 base and J 4 bases; bases outside gene matches: 6. Germline assignment: CDR1 DFQATT and CDR2 SNEGSKA (reference sequence). Here the CDR3 DNA reads TGCAGTGCTAGAGCGCCGGACAGGGAGAATCAGCCCCAGCATTTT. Translation gives CSARAPDRENQPQHF.

The sample holds a few counts of this clonotype. Since no conserved phenylalanine or tryptophan closes the CDR3, a read error is the likely cause. The DNA is left out, because the CDR3 cannot be placed on it with certainty; the CDR3 is given as TCRdb lists it. V gene TRBV7-8 combines with J gene TRBJ1-3; the DNA was not compared with TRBD1, the D call given in the table. Germline V gene data show CDR1 as SGHVS and CDR2 as FQNEAQ. Both ends counted, the CDR3 spans 15 residues. The CDR3 sequence: CASSLGGAAGNTVYL.

This sequence joins TRBV10-3 and TRBJ2-7; 12 bases line up with TRBD2. CDR3 length: 12 residues. Germline V gene data show CDR1 as ENHRY and CDR2 as SYGVKD. The ends lost 11 bases at V and 7 bases at J; junction bases unmatched: 6. The CDR3 here is CAVGLAGREQYF. The CDR3 nucleotides are TGTGCCGTCGGACTAGCGGGAAGGGAGCAGTACTTC.

The table lists this clonotype with many counts. The chain couples TRBV20-1 to TRBJ2-7; D possibly corresponds to TRBD1 (6 bases). This CDR3 is built from 15 residues. Per the germline V gene, CDR1 is DFQATT and CDR2 is SNEGSKA (reference sequence). V gave up 1 base and J gave up 3 bases, with 16 bases separating them. The CDR3 here is CSARGKPGHFYEQYF. CDR3 nucleotide sequence: TGCAGTGCTAGAGGAAAACCGGGACACTTCTACGAGCAGTACTTC.

This clonotype occurred many times. The genes are TRBV5-6 and TRBJ1-4; D is ambiguous. Between the trimmed V and J ends, which lost 0 bases and 6 bases, there was a span of 12 bases. The CDR3 loop spans 15 amino acids. Germline V gene sequence: CDR1 SGHDT, CDR2 YYEEEE. The CDR3 nucleotides read TGTGCCAGCAGCTTGGCCCCGAGACGGGATGAAAAACTGTTTTTT. This translates into CASSLAPRRDEKLFF.